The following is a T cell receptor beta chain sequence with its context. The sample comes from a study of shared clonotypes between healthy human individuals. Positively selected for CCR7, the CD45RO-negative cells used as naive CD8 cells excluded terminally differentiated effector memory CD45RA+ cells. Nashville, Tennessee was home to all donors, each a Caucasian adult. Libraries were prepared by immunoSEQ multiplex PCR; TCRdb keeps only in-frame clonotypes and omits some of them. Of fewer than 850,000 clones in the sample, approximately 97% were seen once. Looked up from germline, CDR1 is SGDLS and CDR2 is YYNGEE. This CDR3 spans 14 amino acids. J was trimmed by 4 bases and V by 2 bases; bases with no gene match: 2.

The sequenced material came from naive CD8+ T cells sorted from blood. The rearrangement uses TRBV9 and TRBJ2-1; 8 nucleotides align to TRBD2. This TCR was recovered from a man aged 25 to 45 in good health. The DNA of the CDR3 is TGTGCCAGCAGCGTGTCTAGCGGGTACAATGAGCAGTTCTTC. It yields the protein CASSVSSGYNEQFF. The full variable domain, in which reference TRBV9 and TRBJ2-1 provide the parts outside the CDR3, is DSGVTQTPKHLITATGQRVTLRCSPRSGDLSVYWYQQSLDQGLQFLIQYYNGEERAKGNILERFSAQQFPDLHSELNLSSLELGDSALYFCASSVSSGYNEQFFGPGTRLTVL.